This TCR beta chain is drawn from a study of response to subunit inactivated influenza vaccine. The V gene's germline CDR1 is KGHDR and CDR2 SFDVKD. V lost 3 bases, J lost 4 bases, and 11 bases lay in between. This CDR3 is built from 14 residues. In TCRdb, the RT-PCR reads were re-called with MiXCR into one record per CDR3 protein. The sample lists 430,000 or so distinct CDR3 sequences, about a tenth occurring once. This clonotype was observed a few times. What it recognizes is unknown. Study-wide results and limits: The authors suggested that every seasonal influenza vaccination recruits few new T cells.

The chain carries TRBV24-1 and TRBJ2-5; tentatively, D is TRBD2 (6 bases). This sequence was found in a man aged 45-65 years who received an inactivated influenza vaccine. Sequenced material: PBMCs from blood, taken about 40 days after vaccination. CDR3 residues: CATSDPGGSETQYF. The DNA of the CDR3 is TGTGCCACCAGTGATCCCGGAGGGTCAGAGACCCAGTACTTC.